The 7 T cell receptor beta chains presented below share a single source sample, sequenced in a study of T cells in tumors after PD-1 blockade. Measured with immunoSEQ multiplex PCR; TCRdb has only the in-frame clones, and not every one. This sample has 45,000 or so clones, with more than 60% found just once. Sequencing was performed on PBMCs, taken before anti-PD-1 therapy. These receptors were taken from a human donor with advanced basal cell or squamous cell carcinoma (not recorded which).

This clone is a singleton in its sample. This rearrangement joins TRBV6-6 to TRBJ2-1; 7 nucleotides agree with TRBD2. Trimming took 1 base from V and 0 from J; bases not matched to a gene: 3. The CDR3 is made up of 16 amino acids. Per germline, CDR1 MNHNY and CDR2 SVGAGI (reference sequence). CDR3 sequence reads: CASSYWEGLSYNEQFF. CDR3 coding DNA: TGTGCCAGCAGTTACTGGGAGGGCCTCTCCTACAATGAGCAGTTCTTC.

The chain employs TRBV21-1 and TRBJ2-5; the table names TRBD2, a call not compared with the DNA. TRBV21-1 is assigned pseudogene status. This CDR3 is 14 amino acids long. CDR3 sequence reads: CASVNGEYQETQYF. In nucleotides, the CDR3 is TGTGCCAGCGTCAACGGGGAGTACCAAGAGACCCAGTACTTC.

This chain joins TRBV5-5 and TRBJ2-2, with D unresolved. V lost 4 bases and J lost 4, with 14 bases in between. Germline V CDR1 and CDR2: SGHKS, YYEKEE (reference sequence). This CDR3 contains 15 residues. The CDR3: CASSLDTRRTGELFF. The CDR3 DNA reads TGTGCCAGCAGCCTTGACACCCGGCGCACCGGGGAGCTGTTTTTT.

The chain couples TRBV2 to TRBJ2-3; a weak D match, TRBD2 (6 bases). The CDR3 loop spans 15 amino acids. V lost 6 bases and J 0 bases, leaving 13 bases between the germline ends. The germline gives CDR1 SNHLY, CDR2 FYNNEI. CDR3: CASRPGGASTDTQYF. CDR3 sequence (DNA): TGTGCCAGCAGGCCGGGCGGGGCTAGCACAGATACGCAGTATTTT.

V usage is TRBV6-6 and J usage is TRBJ2-3; TRBD2 matches 7 bases. Per the germline V gene, CDR1 is MNHNY and CDR2 is SVGAGI (reference sequence). V lost 5 bases to trimming and J lost 1 base; unmatched junction nucleotides: 9. The CDR3 covers 16 residues. The CDR3 DNA reads as TGTGCCAGCAGTCCTCCTCTGGGGGGGGGCACAGATACGCAGTATTTT. Amino acid sequence: CASSPPLGGGTDTQYF.

The rearrangement links TRBV6-6 to TRBJ2-7; 8 bases line up with TRBD1. Trimming cost V 6 bases and J 7 bases; bases outside gene matches: 11. This CDR3 is 14 amino acids long. Germline V gives CDR1 MNHNY, CDR2 SVGAGI (reference sequence). This CDR3 reads CASSPDRVTGEQYF. As DNA, the CDR3 is TGTGCCAGCAGCCCGGACAGGGTTACGGGAGAGCAGTACTTC.

V gene TRBV7-6 combines with J gene TRBJ1-2; tentatively, D is TRBD1 (5 bases). Trimming cost V 1 base and J 8 bases, with 17 bases left between them. CDR1 is SGHVS and CDR2 is FNYEAQ in the germline V gene. The CDR3 has 15 residues. The CDR3 DNA sequence: TGTGCCAGCAGCTTAGTAGCCGGGACGGGGCGCGGCTACACCTTC. The encoded protein is CASSLVAGTGRGYTF.